The next 24 T cell receptor beta chains were all read from a single sample in a study of cytomegalovirus exposure and HLA in healthy donors. In the PCR, 60 Vbeta and 13 Jbeta primers were used. Clones were read by immunoSEQ multiplex PCR, and TCRdb kept only the in-frame ones, dropping some. The repertoire holds about 150,000 clones, around 72% seen once, with around 4% in the top ten. Sequencing used PBMCs. The receptors were gathered from a man younger than 35 in good health and CMV-seropositive.

V usage is TRBV7-3 and J usage is TRBJ2-1; no firm D call. V was shortened by 0 bases and J by 7 bases, with 7 bases between the two germline ends. The CDR3 covers 13 residues. Germline CDR1 reads SGHTA; CDR2 reads FQGTGA. The CDR3, as DNA: TGTGCCAGCAGCTTAACTCCCCTGAATGAGCAGTTCTTC. Translating it yields CASSLTPLNEQFF. Variable domain in full (rest from reference TRBV7-3 and TRBJ2-1): GAGVSQTPSNKVTEKGKYVELRCDPISGHTALYWYRQSLGQGPEFLIYFQGTGAADDSGLPNDRFFAVRPEGSVSTLKIQRTERGDSAVYLCASSLTPLNEQFFGPGTRLTVL.

V usage is TRBV6-1 and J usage is TRBJ2-1; D possibly corresponds to TRBD2 (6 bases). Trimming pared 6 bases from V and 12 bases from J, leaving 15 bases between. Germline values: CDR1 MNHNS, CDR2 SASEGT. This CDR3 is built from 12 residues. CDR3 sequence reads: CASRGGRWGQFF. CDR3 in DNA: TGTGCCAGCAGGGGGGGAAGGTGGGGGCAGTTCTTC.

Regarding this clone: One end of the junction does not line up with germline, which may come from a read error. The gene calls are TRBV7-7 and TRBJ2-2; the match to TRBD1 covers 9 bases. The CDR3 loop spans 14 amino acids. Germline values: CDR1 SSHAT, CDR2 FNYEAQ (reference sequence). CDR3 DNA sequence: TGTGCTAGCAGCCTAAGACAGGGGGTCGGGGAGCTGTTTTTT. This translates into CASSLRQGVGELFF.

J is TRBJ1-2 and V is TRBV7-8, with TRBD1 matching over 10 bases. V lost 4 bases to trimming and J lost 4 bases; unmatched junction nucleotides: 6. The CDR3 totals 15 residues. Germline V lookup: CDR1 SGHVS, CDR2 FQNEAQ. CDR3 DNA sequence: TGTGCCAGCAGCTCCGCCGGGACAGGGGCCTATGGCTACACCTTC. Translation gives CASSSAGTGAYGYTF.

As to this clone: Mismatch with germline at one junction end may stem from a read error. This same CDR3 is encoded by further DNA sequences in the sample. This rearrangement joins TRBV7-9 to TRBJ1-1; 9 nucleotides agree with TRBD1. Germline-derived CDR1 and CDR2 are SEHNR and FQNEAQ (reference sequence). The CDR3 has 15 amino acids. CDR3: CASSPGQGLGTEAFF. The CDR3 DNA follows: TGTGCCAGCAGCCCTGGACAGGGGTTGGGCACTGAAGCTTTCTTC.

The rearrangement uses TRBV5-6 and TRBJ2-5; no clear D. This CDR3 spans 13 amino acids. The V and J ends lost 4 bases and 1 base respectively, with 8 bases between them. Germline V gene lookup returns CDR1 SGHDT and CDR2 YYEEEE. CDR3 loop: CASSLHGQETQYF. Written as DNA, the CDR3 is TGTGCCAGCAGCCTTCACGGCCAAGAGACCCAGTACTTC.

The chain combines TRBV7-8 with TRBJ1-2; D remains unclear. The CDR3 is 13 residues long. Trimming took off 5 bases at V and 3 bases at J, with 10 bases between the two ends. The V gene's germline CDR1 is SGHVS and CDR2 FQNEAQ. CDR3 in amino acids: CASSPTVYYGYTF. As DNA, the CDR3 is TGTGCCAGCAGCCCAACAGTTTACTATGGCTACACCTTC.

The V call is TRBV28, the J call TRBJ1-5; tentatively, D is TRBD1 (6 bases). V was clipped by 8 bases and J by 2 bases, with 16 bases between them. Germline V gene sequence: CDR1 MDHEN, CDR2 SYDVKM. The CDR3 runs to 15 residues. The CDR3 loop is CASGWGGRGNQPQHF. The CDR3 DNA sequence: TGTGCCAGCGGGTGGGGGGGGCGCGGCAATCAGCCCCAGCATTTT.

V gene TRBV6-1 combines with J gene TRBJ2-2, with D possibly TRBD2 on 6 matching bases. Trimming cost V 6 bases and J 3 bases, with 11 bases left between them. This CDR3 has 14 amino acids. Germline loops: CDR1 MNHNS, CDR2 SASEGT. The CDR3: CASRRDFDTGELFF. CDR3 coding DNA: TGTGCCAGCAGGCGGGACTTCGACACCGGGGAGCTGTTTTTT.

This chain links TRBV18 with TRBJ2-7; 7 bases match TRBD1. The V gene end was trimmed by 6 bases and the J gene end by 3 bases; junction bases not matched to a gene: 8. Germline CDR1 KGHSH, CDR2 LQKENI. This CDR3 region has 14 residues. The CDR3 protein is CASSLGDRNYEQYF. The CDR3 nucleotides read TGTGCCAGCTCGTTGGGGGACAGAAACTACGAGCAGTACTTC.

The chain is built from TRBV10-3 and TRBJ2-3; TRBD2 agrees at 9 bases. Germline V lookup: CDR1 ENHRY, CDR2 SYGVKD. The CDR3 covers 15 residues. V gave up 6 bases and J gave up 4 bases; unmatched junction bases: 8. DNA for the CDR3: TGTGCCATCAGAGTAGCGGGAGATTCCGCAGATACGCAGTATTTT. Translated: CAIRVAGDSADTQYF.

V is TRBV2 and J is TRBJ1-1, with 8 bases identical to TRBD1. Trimming at V came to 6 bases and at J to 6 bases, leaving 3 bases not matched to a gene. CDR3 length: 12 amino acids. Per the germline V gene, CDR1 is SNHLY and CDR2 is FYNNEI. The CDR3 DNA sequence: TGTGCCAGCAGAGGGACAGGTTCTGAAGCTTTCTTT. It encodes CASRGTGSEAFF.

V usage is TRBV6-5 and J usage is TRBJ2-2; TRBD1 agrees at 8 bases. The germline gives CDR1 MNHEY, CDR2 SVGAGI. V lost 5 bases and J lost 7; bases outside the gene matches: 3. The CDR3 contains 13 residues. CDR3 DNA sequence: TGTGCCAGCAGTCAGGGGGCGATCGGGGAGCTGTTTTTT. This translates into CASSQGAIGELFF.

The chain couples TRBV27 to TRBJ2-7, with 9 bases fitting TRBD2. The germline V gene has CDR1 MNHEY and CDR2 SMNVEV (reference sequence). V dropped 6 bases and J dropped 2; count of bases not matched to a gene: 8. This CDR3 region has 15 residues. The CDR3 loop reads CASSNQTSGTYEQYF. The CDR3, as DNA: TGTGCCAGCAGCAACCAGACTAGCGGAACCTACGAGCAGTACTTC.

The chain carries TRBV9 and TRBJ1-2, with D uncertain. The CDR3 has 12 amino acids. Germline CDR1 is SGDLS and CDR2 is YYNGEE. V gave up 2 bases and J gave up 7 bases, with 9 bases separating them. CDR3 residues: CASSVRGSGYTF. The CDR3 DNA is TGTGCCAGCAGCGTTCGGGGTAGTGGCTACACCTTC.

The rearrangement joins TRBV5-4 to TRBJ2-7, with no clear D. Between the trimmed V and J ends, which lost 5 bases and 5 bases, there was a span of 14 bases. The germline V gene has CDR1 SGHNT and CDR2 YYREEE (reference sequence). The length of the CDR3 is 13 residues. The CDR3 loop is CASRQDIGHEQYF. In DNA form, the CDR3 reads TGTGCCAGCAGGCAGGATATCGGCCACGAGCAGTACTTC.

The V and J genes are TRBV5-4 and TRBJ2-2, with D possibly TRBD2 on 6 matching bases. Germline CDR1 reads SGHNT; CDR2 reads YYREEE (reference sequence). The CDR3 sequence is 16 residues long. The V end lost 4 bases, the J end lost 1 base, and 14 bases lay between the germline ends. The CDR3 DNA reads TGTGCCAGCAGCCCGACCAGCGGGTGGAACACCGGGGAGCTGTTTTTT. It codes for CASSPTSGWNTGELFF. Based on the CDR3 plus reference TRBV5-4 and TRBJ2-2, the full variable domain is ETGVTQSPTHLIKTRGQQVTLRCSSQSGHNTVSWYQQALGQGPQFIFQYYREEENGRGNFPPRFSGLQFPNYSSELNVNALELDDSALYLCASSPTSGWNTGELFFGEGSRLTVL.

The genes are TRBV18 and TRBJ1-6; 9 bases are a match to TRBD1. The length of the CDR3 is 14 residues. V lost 2 bases to trimming and J lost 7 bases; unmatched junction nucleotides: 0. Per germline, CDR1 KGHSH and CDR2 LQKENI. The CDR3 coding sequence is TGTGCCAGCTCACCAGACAGGGGGAATTCACCCCTCCACTTT. Translated: CASSPDRGNSPLHF.

V and J are TRBV4-3 and TRBJ1-5; 7 bases agree with TRBD1. The CDR3 extends over 15 amino acids. Germline CDR1 reads LGHNA; CDR2 reads YSLEER. Trimming at V came to 3 bases and at J to 4 bases, leaving 6 bases not matched to a gene. The CDR3, as DNA: TGCGCCAGCAGCCAGTCAGGGGGAAGAAATCAGCCCCAGCATTTT. It specifies CASSQSGGRNQPQHF.

This clone has only a few counts. This chain connects TRBV30 to TRBJ1-5; the match to TRBD1 covers 10 bases. The V gene end was trimmed by 0 bases and the J gene end by 7 bases; junction bases not matched to a gene: 6. The CDR3 length is 15 residues. Looked up from germline, CDR1 is GTSNPN and CDR2 is SVGIG (reference sequence). This chain's CDR3 is CAWSVLTGGRQPQHF. DNA for the CDR3: TGTGCCTGGAGTGTACTGACAGGGGGCAGGCAGCCCCAGCATTTT.

V is TRBV29-1 and J is TRBJ1-2; 9 bases line up with TRBD1. Per germline, CDR1 SQVTM and CDR2 ANQGSEA. The CDR3 is 12 amino acids. J gave up 2 bases and V 7 bases, and 2 bases lay outside the gene matches. The CDR3 DNA sequence: TGCAGCGGGGACAGGGCCAACTATGGCTACACCTTC. Translated, it gives CSGDRANYGYTF.

The rearrangement links TRBV28 to TRBJ2-7, with 12 positions matching TRBD2. V lost 6 bases, J lost 6 bases, and 18 bases stayed unmatched. The CDR3 contains 18 residues. Per the germline V gene, CDR1 is MDHEN and CDR2 is SYDVKM. The CDR3 spells CASRPSGRAVLKGTEQYF. CDR3 coding DNA: TGTGCCAGCAGGCCTAGCGGGAGGGCGGTCTTGAAGGGAACCGAGCAGTACTTC.

This chain links TRBV5-6 with TRBJ2-7, with D perhaps matching TRBD2 (5 bases). This CDR3 is 15 amino acids long. Germline CDR1 and CDR2: SGHDT and YYEEEE. The V end lost 0 bases, the J end lost 7 bases, and 17 bases lay between the germline ends. CDR3: CASSLGGRGRGEQYF. DNA of the CDR3: TGTGCCAGCAGCTTGGGAGGACGGGGTCGAGGGGAGCAGTACTTC.

V is TRBV19 and J is TRBJ1-5; D is perhaps TRBD1 (6 bases). The CDR3 is 13 amino acids. The V and J ends lost 6 bases and 9 bases respectively, with 15 bases between them. Germline CDR1 and CDR2: LNHDA and SQIVND (reference sequence). The CDR3 reads CASSPILGGPQHF. As DNA, the CDR3 is TGTGCCAGTAGCCCTATACTAGGGGGGCCCCAGCATTTT.